The following is a T cell receptor (beta chain) sequence with its context. At least ten counts were recorded for this clonotype. There is no known antigen for this receptor. There are no base qualities to consult, and no much larger clone falls within one base. This specimen's treatment or condition label, interpreted: live attenuated yellow fever vaccine strain. At each blood-draw timepoint, two biological replicates of bulk PBMCs were collected. PBMCs were isolated from peripheral blood using a standard Ficoll-Paque protocol. TriZol was used to extract RNA from bulk PBMCs, from CD4 and CD8 fractions, and from dextramer-positive and dextramer-negative fractions. This sample is part of a study of T cells after yellow fever vaccination (dated by TCRdb to between 2017 and 2020). Some background on the complete study: The SMART-Seq v4 Ultra Low Input RNA kit was used to prepare libraries from fractions with low cell numbers. To follow T-cell clones before and after both primary and booster YFV17D yellow fever vaccination, bulk TCR alpha and beta repertoires underwent longitudinal sequencing. Blood was drawn at multiple timepoints before and after primary and secondary immunization, with bulk PBMC replicates and cell subsets isolated. Two healthy male donors, one aged 18 to 30 and one aged 30 to 40 years, were included in the cohort. Study-wide findings and limitations: Compared with the primary T-cell response, the secondary T-cell response was weaker but faster, peaking on day 5 rather than day 15. FACS-sorted repertoires could contain abundant contaminating clonotypes from the bulk population, so computational filtering was required. Most clones expanded after primary vaccination (approximately 96% of CD4 and around nine tenths of CD8) were re-detected after the booster, suggesting that broad memory maintenance occurred. Because only a couple of donors were included in the study, the extent to which the findings can be generalized is limited. A small fraction of clonotypes showed up in both the CD4 and CD8 compartments, probably as a result of convergent recombination.

Sequencing relied on an Illumina NovaSeq 6000. TCR cDNA was synthesized by 5'RACE template switching, which introduced a universal primer site and unique molecular identifiers. Priming for cDNA synthesis came from both the TCR alpha and TCR beta constant segments. Two PCR steps were used to amplify libraries, with sample barcodes and sequencing adapters being added in the second step. Libraries were sequenced on Illumina HiSeq 2500 (2x100 bp) or NovaSeq (2x150 bp). Concerning the study's data processing: Reads were demultiplexed and collapsed into UMI consensus sequences with MIGEC, and V(D)J alignment was performed with MiXCR. Vaccine-responding clonotypes were identified with edgeR using replicate PBMC samples, with FDR below 0.01 and a log2 fold change above 5 up to day 15 being required. CD4 or CD8 identity was assigned to each bulk clonotype according to whether the clonotype was present at higher abundance in the sequenced CD4 repertoire or the sequenced CD8 repertoire. TCRdb redid the processing of the public reads, applying fastp at Q25 and MiXCR, and retained in-frame beta chains. Entries that share a CDR3 protein sequence are merged under the most common genes and DNA. The V and J calls follow TCRdb's processing rather than the paper's. This sample comprises over 300,000 distinct CDR3 sequences, 4.1% of them detected only once. The ten largest clones capture roughly 25% of the sample.

The origin of this receptor is a man between 18 and 29 years old who received the YFV17D yellow fever vaccine. Material: PBMCs, obtained 5 days after the yellow fever booster vaccination.

The DNA is TGCAGTGCTGGTCGCGGAAGCGGGGGGGATGAGACCCAGTACTTC. The resulting protein is CSAGRGSGGDETQYF. This chain joins TRBV20-1 to TRBJ2-5, and 10 junctional nucleotides match TRBD2. The germline V gene (reference sequence) supplies CDR1 DFQATT and CDR2 SNEGSKA. At the junction V is shortened by 5 bases and J by 5 bases; bases outside the gene matches: 11. Spanning cysteine to phenylalanine, the CDR3 consists of 15 amino acids. The DNA shown is the 45-base CDR3, in frame from base 1.